This TCR beta chain is drawn from a study of high-grade serous ovarian cancer treatment subgroups. Study findings and constraints: Repertoire analysis covered CDR3 alone, not CDR1 or CDR2.

There are 18 residues in the CDR3. CDR1 is LNHNV, CDR2 YYDKDF, per germline (reference sequence). The V end lost 2 bases, the J end lost 2 bases, and 21 bases lay between the germline ends. Tumor samples were taken before definitive surgery or chemotherapy. To note about this clone: Its antigen remains unknown.

Some clones are missing from TCRdb's copy, which holds only in-frame ones; the method was immunoSEQ multiplex PCR. The repertoire has 7,500 to 8,500 clones, just under 80% of them found once; the top ten carry roughly 10%. The chain employs TRBV15 and TRBJ1-2; D remains ambiguous. What was sequenced was tumor tissue. The TCR was taken from a human donor with high-grade serous ovarian cancer. CDR3 region: CATSRFAADGGANYGYTF. CDR3 coding DNA: TGTGCCACCAGCAGATTTGCTGCCGACGGAGGAGCGAACTATGGCTACACCTTC. The whole variable domain, filled in from reference TRBV15 and TRBJ1-2, reads DAMVIQNPRYQVTQFGKPVTLSCSQTLNHNVMYWYQQKSSQAPKLLFHYYDKDFNNEADTPDNFQSRRPNTSFCFLDIRSPGLGDTAMYLCATSRFAADGGANYGYTFGSGTRLTVV.